This TCR beta chain was recovered during a study of shared clonotypes between healthy human individuals. CD45RO-negative, CCR7-selected cells formed the naive CD8 fraction, which excluded terminally differentiated effector memory CD45RA+ cells. General study points: Sampling involved blood alone; tissue repertoires likely differ.

TCRdb's copy holds only in-frame clones and misses some; the assay was immunoSEQ multiplex PCR. Of roughly 550,000 clones in the sample, about 95% are singletons; the top ten hold 0.085% to 0.11%. A word on this clone: Antigen specificity is unknown.

The germline V gene encodes CDR1 LNHDA and CDR2 SQIVND (reference sequence). This CDR3 region has 15 residues. Trimming stripped 1 base from V and 3 bases from J, with 13 bases between. Sequencing input: naive CD8+ T cells sorted from blood. The TCR originated in a woman in her twenties or thirties in good health. The chain is built from TRBV19 and TRBJ2-7; tentatively, D is TRBD2 (6 bases). The CDR3 DNA sequence: TGTGCCAGTAGTATAGGCGGGGCAGGAGGCTACGAGCAGTACTTC. Residues: CASSIGGAGGYEQYF.